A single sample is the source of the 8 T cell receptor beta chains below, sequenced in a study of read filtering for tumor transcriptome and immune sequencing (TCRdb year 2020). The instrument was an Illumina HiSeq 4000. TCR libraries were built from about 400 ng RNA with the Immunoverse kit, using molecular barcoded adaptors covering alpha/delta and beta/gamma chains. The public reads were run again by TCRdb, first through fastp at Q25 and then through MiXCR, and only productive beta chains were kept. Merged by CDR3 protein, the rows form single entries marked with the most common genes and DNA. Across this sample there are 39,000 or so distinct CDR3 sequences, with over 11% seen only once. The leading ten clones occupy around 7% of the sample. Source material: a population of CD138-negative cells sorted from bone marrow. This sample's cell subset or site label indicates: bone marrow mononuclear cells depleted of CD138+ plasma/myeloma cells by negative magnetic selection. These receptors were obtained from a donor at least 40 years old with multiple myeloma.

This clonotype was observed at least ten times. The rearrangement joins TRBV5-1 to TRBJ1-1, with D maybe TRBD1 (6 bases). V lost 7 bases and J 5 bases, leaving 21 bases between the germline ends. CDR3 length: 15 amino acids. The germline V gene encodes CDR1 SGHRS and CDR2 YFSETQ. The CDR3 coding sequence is TGCGCCAGCTCATTTGGAGACAGGACGGTGACTGAAGCTTTCTTT. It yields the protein CASSFGDRTVTEAFF.

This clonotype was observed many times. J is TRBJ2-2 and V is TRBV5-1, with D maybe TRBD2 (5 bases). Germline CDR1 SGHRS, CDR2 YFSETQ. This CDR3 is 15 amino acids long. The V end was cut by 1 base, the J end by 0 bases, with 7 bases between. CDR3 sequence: CASSLTAANTGELFF. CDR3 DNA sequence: TGCGCCAGCAGCTTGACAGCGGCGAACACCGGGGAGCTGTTTTTT.

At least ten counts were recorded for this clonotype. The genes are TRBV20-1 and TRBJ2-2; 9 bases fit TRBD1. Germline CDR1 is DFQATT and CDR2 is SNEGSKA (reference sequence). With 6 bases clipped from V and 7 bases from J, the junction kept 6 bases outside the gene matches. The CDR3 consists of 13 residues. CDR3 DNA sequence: TGCAGTGCGCCGGGACAGGGAAGCGGGGAGCTGTTTTTT. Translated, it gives CSAPGQGSGELFF.

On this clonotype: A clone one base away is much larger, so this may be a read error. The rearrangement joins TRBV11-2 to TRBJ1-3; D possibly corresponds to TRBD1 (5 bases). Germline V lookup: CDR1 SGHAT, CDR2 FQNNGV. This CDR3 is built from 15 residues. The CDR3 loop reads CACSWGGSSGNTIYF. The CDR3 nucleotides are TGTGCCTGCAGCTGGGGGGGTAGCTCTGGAAACACCATATATTTT.

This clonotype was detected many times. This chain's CDR3 is CASSVQGASSGNTIYF. The CDR3 bases are TGCGCCAGCAGTGTACAGGGAGCCTCCTCTGGAAACACCATATATTTT. The chain couples TRBV5-1 to TRBJ1-3, with a tentative D call TRBD1 (6 bases). Trimming pared 5 bases from V and 0 bases from J, leaving 15 bases between. This CDR3 spans 16 amino acids. Germline values: CDR1 SGHRS, CDR2 YFSETQ.

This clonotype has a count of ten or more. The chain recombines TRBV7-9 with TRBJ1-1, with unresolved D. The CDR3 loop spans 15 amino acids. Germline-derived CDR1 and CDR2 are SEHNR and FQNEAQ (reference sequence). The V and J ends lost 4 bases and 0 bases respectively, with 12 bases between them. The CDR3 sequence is CASSSRLAVNTEAFF. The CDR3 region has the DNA TGTGCCAGCAGCTCTAGGCTCGCAGTGAACACTGAAGCTTTCTTT. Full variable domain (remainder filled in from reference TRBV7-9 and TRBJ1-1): DTGVSQNPRHKITKRGQNVTFRCDPISEHNRLYWYRQTLGQGPEFLTYFQNEAQLEKSRLLSDRFSAERPKGSFSTLEIQRTEQGDSAMYLCASSSRLAVNTEAFFGQGTRLTVV.

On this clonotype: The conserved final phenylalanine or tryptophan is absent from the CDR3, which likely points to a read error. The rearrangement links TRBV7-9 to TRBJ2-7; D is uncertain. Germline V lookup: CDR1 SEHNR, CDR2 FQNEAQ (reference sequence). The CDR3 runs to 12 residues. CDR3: CASSLPMYEQYS. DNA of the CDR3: TGCGCCAGCAGCTTACCAATGTACGAGCAGTACTCC.

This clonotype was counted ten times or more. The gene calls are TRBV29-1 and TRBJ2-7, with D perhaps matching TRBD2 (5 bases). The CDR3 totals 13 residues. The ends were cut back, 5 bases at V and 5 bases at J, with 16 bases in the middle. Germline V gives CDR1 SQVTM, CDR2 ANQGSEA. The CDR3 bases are TGCAGCGTTCGGGATATTACCAGCCACGAGCAGTACTTC. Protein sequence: CSVRDITSHEQYF.